The subject of this entry is one TCR beta chain. Antigen: not known. Then a second PCR, running roughly 6 to 12 cycles, was carried out with a sample-barcoded 5' primer and a J-beta primer mix. TCRdb recomputed calls from the 5' RACE reads with MiXCR, one row per CDR3 protein. Of under 1,000,000 distinct CDR3 sequences listed, about half are singletons. Those donating, healthy Caucasian individuals from Russia, were aged roughly 6 to 100. Each donor had roughly 10 milliliters of peripheral blood drawn. Per sample, extraction of total RNA gave at least 5.5 micrograms in every case. This sample is part of a study of blood T cells in healthy people across ages. General study results and limits: Unknown donor CMV status possibly confounded expanded clonotype changes.

CDR1 and CDR2 from the germline V gene are MDHEN and SYDVKM. V lost 5 bases to trimming and J lost 8 bases, with 18 bases between them. This CDR3 contains 14 residues. The specimen sequenced was blood. This receptor was taken from an elderly man in good health. This chain links TRBV28 with TRBJ1-2; no reliable D call. The CDR3 DNA reads as TGTGCCAGCAGTCGTTCCGGACGCCCCCAAGGCTACACCTTC. It is translated as CASSRSGRPQGYTF.